These 16 T cell receptor beta chains came from one sample sequenced in a study of PD-1 blockade in classical Hodgkin lymphoma. Time point given: cycle 4 day 1 (C4D1), after more than five weeks of nivolumab. Each patient experienced a relapse that followed autologous stem cell transplantation, and brentuximab vedotin exposure varied. Generated by immunoSEQ multiplex PCR, the TCRdb table keeps only in-frame clones and is missing some. The data contain roughly 52,000 clones, approximately 86% of them seen just once; the ten biggest clones take up approximately 6.8%. The source was peripheral blood mononuclear cells (PBMCs), collected before the fourth cycle of nivolumab. The receptors were gathered from a human donor with classical Hodgkin lymphoma.

The chain joins TRBV15 to TRBJ2-5; D uncertain. V was cut by 4 bases and J by 0 bases, with 12 bases left in between. There are 15 residues in the CDR3. Germline CDR1 LNHNV, CDR2 YYDKDF (reference sequence). The CDR3 coding sequence is TGTGCCACCAGCACCCGAATGGGGTACCAAGAGACCCAGTACTTC. Translated: CATSTRMGYQETQYF.

The chain is built from TRBV7-9 and TRBJ1-1; 9 positions match TRBD1. There are 17 residues in the CDR3. Looked up from germline, CDR1 is SEHNR and CDR2 is FQNEAQ (reference sequence). V lost 5 bases, J lost 0 bases, and 10 bases stayed unmatched. CDR3 DNA sequence: TGTGCCAGCAGCAGGGACAGGGAGGTTTCGATGAACACTGAAGCTTTCTTT. This sequence encodes CASSRDREVSMNTEAFF.

The gene calls are TRBV7-9 and TRBJ2-5; D is ambiguous. The CDR3 runs 14 residues. V was trimmed by 3 bases and J by 5 bases, leaving 13 bases between them. Germline assignment: CDR1 SEHNR and CDR2 FQNEAQ (reference sequence). The chain's CDR3 is CASSFDGARETQYF. The CDR3 DNA follows: TGTGCCAGCAGCTTCGACGGTGCTCGGGAGACCCAGTACTTC.

This chain connects TRBV15 to TRBJ1-2; D is possibly TRBD1 (5 bases). V lost 0 bases to trimming and J lost 8 bases, with 13 bases between them. Per germline, CDR1 LNHNV and CDR2 YYDKDF (reference sequence). The CDR3 extends over 14 amino acids. CDR3 nucleotide sequence: TGTGCCACCAGCAGAGATAAGGGGCCGGAGGGCTACACCTTC. Amino acid sequence: CATSRDKGPEGYTF.

This sequence joins TRBV4-1 and TRBJ2-5; 7 bases agree with TRBD1. The germline V gene encodes CDR1 MGHRA and CDR2 YSYEKL. CDR3 length: 15 residues. After removal of 4 bases from V and 2 bases from J, the junction contained 7 bases not matched to a gene. The CDR3 spells CASSRPDRAQETQYF. The CDR3 region has the DNA TGCGCCAGCAGCCGCCCAGACAGGGCACAAGAGACCCAGTACTTC.

The V gene is TRBV5-8, the J gene TRBJ2-3, with 9 bases lining up with TRBD2. The junction had 11 bases not matched to a gene; V was cut back by 2 bases and J by 1 base. CDR1 is SGHTS, CDR2 YDEGEE, per germline. The length of the CDR3 is 18 residues. CDR3 DNA: TGTGCCAGCAGCTTTTTTATTAGAAGGACTAGCGGCACAGATACGCAGTATTTT. Amino acids: CASSFFIRRTSGTDTQYF.

The chain joins TRBV7-9 to TRBJ1-5; D is unresolved. Trimming cost V 1 base and J 3 bases, with 10 bases left between them. The CDR3 extends over 15 amino acids. Germline CDR1 SEHNR, CDR2 FQNEAQ (reference sequence). CDR3 amino acids: CASSLDLAVNQPQHF. CDR3 DNA sequence: TGTGCCAGCAGCTTAGATCTGGCAGTCAATCAGCCCCAGCATTTT.

The chain has TRBV25-1 and TRBJ1-1; D perhaps matches TRBD1 (5 bases). Germline V gene sequence: CDR1 MGHDK, CDR2 SYGVNS. The V end lost 6 bases, the J end lost 2 bases, and 13 bases lay between the germline ends. This CDR3 comprises 14 residues. The CDR3 region has the DNA TGTGCCAGCAGAGGGGTAGGGCGTAACACTGAAGCTTTCTTT. Translated: CASRGVGRNTEAFF.

The chain has TRBV27 and TRBJ2-7; 11 nucleotides line up with TRBD2. Germline assignment: CDR1 MNHEY and CDR2 SMNVEV (reference sequence). J was trimmed by 3 bases and V by 8 bases; bases with no gene match: 9. CDR3 length equals 15 residues. The CDR3 DNA sequence: TGTGCCAGCCAACCCCGAGGGACTAGCGGCTACGAGCAGTACTTC. Protein: CASQPRGTSGYEQYF.

V is TRBV6-5 and J is TRBJ2-5, with 13 bases lining up with TRBD2. CDR1 and CDR2 from the germline V gene are MNHEY and SVGAGI. With V trimmed by 8 bases and J by 5 bases, 5 bases remained unmatched. The CDR3 covers 14 residues. CDR3 amino acids: CASRLAGGRETQYF. DNA for the CDR3: TGTGCCAGCCGACTAGCGGGGGGTCGGGAGACCCAGTACTTC.

The V and J genes are TRBV7-3 and TRBJ2-7, with a possible D match to TRBD1 (5 bases). Germline V gene data show CDR1 as SGHTA and CDR2 as FQGTGA. Trimming removed 4 bases from V and 2 bases from J, with 12 bases in between. The CDR3 is 14 amino acids. For the CDR3, the DNA is TGTGCCAGCAGCTCGACAGATTCACCCTACGAGCAGTACTTC. Translated: CASSSTDSPYEQYF.

This chain links TRBV28 with TRBJ2-3, with D possibly matching TRBD1 (7 bases). The ends were cut back, 5 bases at V and 0 bases at J, with 12 bases in the middle. This CDR3 has 15 residues. The germline CDR1 and CDR2 sequences are MDHEN and SYDVKM. The CDR3 is CASSASGGSTDTQYF. CDR3 bases: TGTGCCAGCAGTGCCTCAGGGGGGAGCACAGATACGCAGTATTTT.

This sequence joins TRBV18 and TRBJ2-7; TRBD2 is a possible D gene (6 bases). Germline CDR1 KGHSH, CDR2 LQKENI. The CDR3 runs 16 residues. Trimming cost V 1 base and J 0 bases, with 13 bases left between them. For the CDR3, the DNA is TGTGCCAGCTCACCACAGGGCCAGGGAGGCTCCTACGAGCAGTACTTC. Translation gives CASSPQGQGGSYEQYF.

The chain joins TRBV5-1 to TRBJ2-3, with 8 bases fitting TRBD1. V shed 0 bases and J 5 bases; nucleotides not matched to a gene: 5. Germline CDR1 SGHRS, CDR2 YFSETQ. This CDR3 is built from 15 residues. The CDR3 DNA sequence: TGCGCCAGCAGCTTGGGGACAGGGTGGAGAGATACGCAGTATTTT. It codes for CASSLGTGWRDTQYF.

The V call is TRBV7-8, the J call TRBJ2-7, with D possibly TRBD1 on 6 matching bases. With 5 bases removed from V and 12 bases from J, the gap between germline ends came to 14 bases. Germline CDR1 reads SGHVS; CDR2 reads FQNEAQ. This CDR3 region has 11 residues. The CDR3 protein is CASSATGRAYF. CDR3 nucleotide sequence: TGTGCCAGCAGCGCGACAGGACGGGCGTACTTC.

The rearrangement joins TRBV5-1 to TRBJ2-7; 9 bases line up with TRBD1. Germline loops: CDR1 SGHRS, CDR2 YFSETQ. Trimming took 4 bases from V and 4 from J; bases not matched to a gene: 6. The CDR3 totals 14 residues. CDR3 nucleotides: TGCGCCAGCAGCCTGGAGGGACAGGGTTACGAGCAGTACTTC. Its translation: CASSLEGQGYEQYF.